The sequence of this T cell receptor (beta chain) was determined in a study of regulatory T cells in long-lasting Graves disease. Stated time point: newly diagnosed GD, antithyroid drugs for less than 3 months. Construction of the TCR library relied on RNA isolated from PBMCs. Findings and caveats of the study: Accuracy was perhaps lowered by the small sample size.

Concerning this clonotype itself: What it recognizes is unknown.

Arm-PCR of CDR3 regions and iRepertoire HTBI primers were used to build TCR beta libraries. TCRdb called the multiplex PCR reads again in MiXCR, with one record for every CDR3 protein. The sample consists of over 450,000 distinct CDR3 sequences, more than 10% of them appearing once. The germline V gene has CDR1 MGHDK and CDR2 SYGVNS. This CDR3 is built from 14 residues. The V end was cut by 4 bases, the J end by 2 bases, with 12 bases between. The sample was also linked to a second study, of T cells in Graves' hyperthyroidism and ophthalmopathy.

The clonotype originates from a woman younger than 45 with Graves disease. The sequencing here drew on peripheral blood mononuclear cells (PBMCs), taken at new diagnosis, from a patient treated with antithyroid drugs. The chain recombines TRBV25-1 with TRBJ2-7, with D possibly matching TRBD2 (6 bases). The CDR3 here is CASSGRENPYEQYF. Written as DNA, the CDR3 is TGTGCCAGCAGTGGCCGGGAGAATCCCTACGAGCAGTACTTC.